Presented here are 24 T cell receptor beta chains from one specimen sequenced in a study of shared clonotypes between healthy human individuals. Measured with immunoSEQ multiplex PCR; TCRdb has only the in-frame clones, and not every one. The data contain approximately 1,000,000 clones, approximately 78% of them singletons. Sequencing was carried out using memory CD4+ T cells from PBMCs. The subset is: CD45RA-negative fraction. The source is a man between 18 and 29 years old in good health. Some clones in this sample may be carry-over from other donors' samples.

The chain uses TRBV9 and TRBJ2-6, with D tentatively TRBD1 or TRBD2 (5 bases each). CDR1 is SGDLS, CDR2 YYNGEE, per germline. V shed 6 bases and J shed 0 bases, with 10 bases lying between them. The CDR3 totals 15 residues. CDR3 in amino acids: CASNRDHSGANVLTF. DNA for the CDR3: TGTGCCAGCAATCGGGACCACTCTGGGGCCAACGTCCTGACTTTC.

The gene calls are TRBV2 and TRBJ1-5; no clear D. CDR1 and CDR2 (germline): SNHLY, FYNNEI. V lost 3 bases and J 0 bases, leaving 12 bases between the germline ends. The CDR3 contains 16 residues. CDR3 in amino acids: CASSEAAVYSNQPQHF. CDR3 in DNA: TGTGCCAGCAGTGAGGCGGCGGTATATAGCAATCAGCCCCAGCATTTT.

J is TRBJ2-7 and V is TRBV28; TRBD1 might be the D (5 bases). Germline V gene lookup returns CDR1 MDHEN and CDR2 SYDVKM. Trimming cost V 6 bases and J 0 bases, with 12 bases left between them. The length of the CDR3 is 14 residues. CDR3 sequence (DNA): TGTGCCAGCAGGTCCAGGGCCCTCTCCTACGAGCAGTACTTC. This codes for CASRSRALSYEQYF. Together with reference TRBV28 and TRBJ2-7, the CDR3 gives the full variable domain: DVKVTQSSRYLVKRTGEKVFLECVQDMDHENMFWYRQDPGLGLRLIYFSYDVKMKEKGDIPEGYSVSREKKERFSLILESASTNQTSMYLCASRSRALSYEQYFGPGTRLTVT.

The CDR3 region is CASSLGLAPQEKLFF. Written as DNA, the CDR3 is TGTGCCAGCAGCTTAGGGCTGGCACCCCAGGAAAAACTGTTTTTT. The J gene is TRBJ1-4, the V gene TRBV7-9; D unclear. The CDR3 length is 15 residues. Trimming cost V 1 base and J 8 bases, with 14 bases left between them. The germline CDR1 and CDR2 sequences are SEHNR and FQNEAQ (reference sequence).

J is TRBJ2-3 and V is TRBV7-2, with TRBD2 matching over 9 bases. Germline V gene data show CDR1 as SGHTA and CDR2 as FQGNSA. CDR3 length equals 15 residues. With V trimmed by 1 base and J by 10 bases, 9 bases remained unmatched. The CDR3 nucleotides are TGTGCCAGCAGCTTAGGGCTAGCGGGGACCCAAGCGCAGTATTTT. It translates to CASSLGLAGTQAQYF.

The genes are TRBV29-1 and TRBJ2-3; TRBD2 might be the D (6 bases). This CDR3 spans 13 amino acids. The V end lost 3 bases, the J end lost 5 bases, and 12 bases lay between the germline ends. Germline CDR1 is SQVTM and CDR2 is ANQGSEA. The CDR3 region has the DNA TGCAGCGTTGAGCCCGAGGGAGGAGATACGCAGTATTTT. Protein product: CSVEPEGGDTQYF.

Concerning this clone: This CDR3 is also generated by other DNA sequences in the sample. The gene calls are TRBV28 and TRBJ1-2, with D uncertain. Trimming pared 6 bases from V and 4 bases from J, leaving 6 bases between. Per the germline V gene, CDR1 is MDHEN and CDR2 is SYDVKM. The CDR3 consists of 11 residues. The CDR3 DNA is TGTGCCAGCAGGTCTAGCTATGGCTACACCTTC. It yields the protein CASRSSYGYTF.

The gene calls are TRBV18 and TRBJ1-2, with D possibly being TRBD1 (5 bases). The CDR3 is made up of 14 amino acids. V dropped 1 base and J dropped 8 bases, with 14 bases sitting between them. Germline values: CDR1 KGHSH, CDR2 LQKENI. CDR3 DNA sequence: TGTGCCAGCTCACCACTGTTAGGGGTGGAAGGCTACACCTTC. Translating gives CASSPLLGVEGYTF.

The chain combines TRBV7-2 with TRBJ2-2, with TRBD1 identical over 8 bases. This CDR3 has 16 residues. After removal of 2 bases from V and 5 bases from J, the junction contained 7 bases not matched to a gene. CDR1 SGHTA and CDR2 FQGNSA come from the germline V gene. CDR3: CASSLFAGGGTGELFF. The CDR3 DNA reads TGTGCCAGCAGCTTATTCGCAGGGGGCGGGACCGGGGAGCTGTTTTTT.

CDR3 residues: CASSLWTQNTGELFF. CDR3 in DNA: TGTGCCAGCAGCTTATGGACCCAGAACACCGGGGAGCTGTTTTTT. The chain has TRBV11-2 and TRBJ2-2, with D unclear. V was clipped by 2 bases and J by 1 base, with 8 bases between them. Germline V gene lookup returns CDR1 SGHAT and CDR2 FQNNGV. There are 15 residues in the CDR3.

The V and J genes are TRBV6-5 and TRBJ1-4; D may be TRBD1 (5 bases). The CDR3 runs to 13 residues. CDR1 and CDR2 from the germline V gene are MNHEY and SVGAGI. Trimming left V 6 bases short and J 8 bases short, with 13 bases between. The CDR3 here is CASRPPGEEKLFF. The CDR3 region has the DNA TGTGCCAGCAGACCCCCGGGGGAGGAAAAACTGTTTTTT.

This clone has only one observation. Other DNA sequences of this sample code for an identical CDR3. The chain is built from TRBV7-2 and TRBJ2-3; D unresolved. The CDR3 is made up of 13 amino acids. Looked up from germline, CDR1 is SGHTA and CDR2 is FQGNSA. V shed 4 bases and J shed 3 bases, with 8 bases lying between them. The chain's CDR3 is CASSSLGTDTQYF. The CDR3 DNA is TGTGCCAGCAGCTCCCTGGGAACAGATACGCAGTATTTT.

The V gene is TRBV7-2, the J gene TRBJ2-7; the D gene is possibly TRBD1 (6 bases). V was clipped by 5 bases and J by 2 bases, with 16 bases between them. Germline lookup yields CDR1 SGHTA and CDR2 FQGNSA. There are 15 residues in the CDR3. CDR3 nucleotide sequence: TGTGCCAGCAGCCGACAACGGGACATAACCTACGAGCAGTACTTC. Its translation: CASSRQRDITYEQYF.

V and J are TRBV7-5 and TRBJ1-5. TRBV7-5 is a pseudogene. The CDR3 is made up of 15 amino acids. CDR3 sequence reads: CARSLGTPGNQPQHF. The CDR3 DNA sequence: TGTGCCAGAAGCTTAGGAACCCCGGGCAATCAGCCCCAGCATTTT.

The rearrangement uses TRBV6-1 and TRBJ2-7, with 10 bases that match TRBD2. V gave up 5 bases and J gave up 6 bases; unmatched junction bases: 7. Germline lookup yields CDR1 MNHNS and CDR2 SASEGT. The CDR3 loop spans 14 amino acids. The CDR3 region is CASSSGTSVREQYF. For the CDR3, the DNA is TGTGCCAGCAGTTCCGGGACTAGCGTCCGCGAGCAGTACTTC.

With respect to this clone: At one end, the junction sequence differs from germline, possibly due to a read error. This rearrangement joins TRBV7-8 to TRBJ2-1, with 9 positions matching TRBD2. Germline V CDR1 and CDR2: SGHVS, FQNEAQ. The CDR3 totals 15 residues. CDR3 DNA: TGTGCCAGCAGCTCTACCGGGACTAGCTACATTGAGCAGTTCTTC. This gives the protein CASSSTGTSYIEQFF.

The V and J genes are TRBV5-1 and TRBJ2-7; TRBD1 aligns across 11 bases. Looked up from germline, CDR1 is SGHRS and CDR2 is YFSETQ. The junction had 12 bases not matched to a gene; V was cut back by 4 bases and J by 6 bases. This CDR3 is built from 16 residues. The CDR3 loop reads CASSTSPGQGVFEQYF. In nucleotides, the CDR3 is TGCGCCAGCAGCACCTCGCCGGGACAGGGGGTTTTCGAGCAGTACTTC.

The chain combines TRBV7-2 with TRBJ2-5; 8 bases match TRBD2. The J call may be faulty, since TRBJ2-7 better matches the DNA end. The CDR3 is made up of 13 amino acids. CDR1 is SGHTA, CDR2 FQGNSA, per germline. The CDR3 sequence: CASSLREGYEQYF. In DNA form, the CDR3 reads TGTGCCAGCAGTCTCCGGGAGGGCTACGAGCAGTACTTC.

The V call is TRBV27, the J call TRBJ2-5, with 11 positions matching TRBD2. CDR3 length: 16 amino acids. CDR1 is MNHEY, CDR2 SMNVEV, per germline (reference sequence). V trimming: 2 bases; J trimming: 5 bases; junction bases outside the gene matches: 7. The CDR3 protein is CASSLTVAGGGETQYF. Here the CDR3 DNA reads TGTGCCAGCAGTTTAACGGTAGCGGGAGGGGGGGAGACCCAGTACTTC.

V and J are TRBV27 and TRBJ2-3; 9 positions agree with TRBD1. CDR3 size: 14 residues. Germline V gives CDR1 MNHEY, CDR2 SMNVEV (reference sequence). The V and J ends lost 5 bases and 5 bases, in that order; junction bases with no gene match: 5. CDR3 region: CASSLGTGKDTQYF. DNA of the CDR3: TGTGCCAGCAGTCTAGGGACAGGGAAAGATACGCAGTATTTT.

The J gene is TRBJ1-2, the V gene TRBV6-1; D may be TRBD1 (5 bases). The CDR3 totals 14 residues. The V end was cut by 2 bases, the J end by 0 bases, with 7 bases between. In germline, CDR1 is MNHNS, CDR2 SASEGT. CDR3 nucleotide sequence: TGTGCCAGCAGTGAACAGGGAGCTAACTATGGCTACACCTTC. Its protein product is CASSEQGANYGYTF.

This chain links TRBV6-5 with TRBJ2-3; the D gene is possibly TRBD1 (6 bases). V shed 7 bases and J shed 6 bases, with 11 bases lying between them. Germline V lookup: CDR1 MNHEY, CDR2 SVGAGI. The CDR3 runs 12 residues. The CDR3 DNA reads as TGTGCCAGCACCTCCCAGGGGGATACGCAGTATTTT. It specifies CASTSQGDTQYF.

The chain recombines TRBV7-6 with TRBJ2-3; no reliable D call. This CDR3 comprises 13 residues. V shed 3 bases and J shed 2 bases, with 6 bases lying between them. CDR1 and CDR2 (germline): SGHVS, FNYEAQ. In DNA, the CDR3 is TGTGCCAGCAGCTTTGACCTCACAGATACGCAGTATTTT. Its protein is CASSFDLTDTQYF. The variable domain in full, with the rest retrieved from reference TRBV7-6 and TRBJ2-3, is GAGVSQSPRYKVTKRGQDVALRCDPISGHVSLYWYRQALGQGPEFLTYFNYEAQQDKSGLPNDRFSAERPEGSISTLTIQRTEQRDSAMYRCASSFDLTDTQYFGPGTRLTVL.

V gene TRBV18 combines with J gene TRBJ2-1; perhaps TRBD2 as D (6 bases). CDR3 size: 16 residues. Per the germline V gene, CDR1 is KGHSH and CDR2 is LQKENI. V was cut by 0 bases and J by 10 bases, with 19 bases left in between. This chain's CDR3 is CASSPPGPNRAGEQFF. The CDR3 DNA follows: TGTGCCAGCTCACCACCGGGGCCAAATCGCGCGGGGGAGCAGTTCTTC.